This note documents a single T cell receptor beta chain sequence. The data belong to a study of blood T cell repertoires in COVID-19. Profiling relied on immunoSEQ multiplex PCR, and the TCRdb table lists in-frame clones only, not all of them. The sample holds 110,000 to 150,000 clones, over 75% seen once. Looked up from germline, CDR1 is LGHDT and CDR2 is YNNKEL (reference sequence). Germline trimming cut 1 base from V and 4 bases from J; bases unmatched to any gene: 5. This CDR3 contains 17 residues. Sequenced: peripheral blood. The chain couples TRBV3-1 (or the pseudogene TRBV3-2) to TRBJ2-5; TRBD2 matches at 14 bases. This sequence originates from a woman aged 55-70 years with active COVID-19. The DNA of the CDR3 is TGTGCCAGCAGCCAAGTTGGACTAGCGGGAGGTGGAGAGACCCAGTACTTC. It yields the protein CASSQVGLAGGGETQYF.